The present T cell receptor (beta chain) was sequenced within a study of blood T cell repertoires in COVID-19. Study as a whole: PBMCs, B-cell-depleted T cells, or T cells were the source of the cDNA or gDNA that made up the material.

Repertoires were generated with immunoSEQ multiplex PCR, while TCRdb's copy carries only in-frame clones and drops some. The data contain fewer than 40,000 clones, 70% to 90% of them singletons. CDR3 length equals 16 residues. Per the germline V gene, CDR1 is SNHLY and CDR2 is FYNNEI. Deletions cut 4 bases from V and 0 bases from J, with 14 bases between. This chain joins TRBV2 and TRBJ2-3; D not resolved. The clonotype was recovered from a woman of 80 years or more with active or convalescent COVID-19. Sequenced input: peripheral blood. The CDR3 coding sequence is TGTGCCAGCAGTGGAAGACTTCTACCTAGCACAGATACGCAGTATTTT. It specifies CASSGRLLPSTDTQYF.